This TCR beta chain is drawn from a study of blood T cell repertoires in COVID-19. Across the study: Acute and convalescent COVID-19 samples came from the United States, Italy and Spain.

The CDR3 is made up of 13 amino acids. Trimming cost V 5 bases and J 7 bases, with 14 bases left between them. Germline CDR1 is MNHEY and CDR2 is SMNVEV (reference sequence). Per the study methods: Amplifying reference gene primers gave estimates of nucleated cell counts. TCRdb's copy holds only in-frame clones and misses some; the assay was immunoSEQ multiplex PCR. The V and J calls and clone size were taken over from that table, and D and trimming were inferred from the DNA. Of about 400,000 clones in the sample, roughly 90% were seen once. This TCR was sampled from a woman in her twenties or thirties with active or convalescent COVID-19. Sequenced material: peripheral blood. The chain uses TRBV27 and TRBJ2-5; D might be TRBD2 (5 bases). The chain's CDR3 is CASSGQRSGTQYF. The CDR3 DNA reads TGTGCCAGCAGTGGCCAGCGGTCAGGGACCCAGTACTTC.